This T cell receptor beta chain derives from a study of T-cell reconstitution after alpha-beta-depleted transplantation in children. Unique molecular identifiers were built into the TCRbeta library. MiXCR, applied by TCRdb to the PCR reads, yields one record per CDR3 protein. The data hold approximately 1,000,000 distinct CDR3 sequences, with roughly 29% observed a single time. This clonotype was counted between two and nine times. Its matching antigen is unknown. V lost 3 bases and J lost 0, with 21 bases in between. CDR1 and CDR2 from the germline V gene are SGHKS and YYEKEE (reference sequence). This CDR3 region has 18 residues. Study-wide findings and caveats: Several hundred expanded graft clones reportedly were the source of alpha-beta T cells about two months after transplant. Diversity of TCRbeta at day 60 was high in some patients, arising from surviving recipient T cells and thymic progenitors. By one year post-transplant, T-cell counts and diversity largely arose from T cells that were newly produced.

This clonotype originated in a boy in the first two years of life who had a stem cell transplant for SCID, so the T cells may come from the graft donor. V gene TRBV5-5 combines with J gene TRBJ1-1; D call uncertain. The sequences come from PBMCs, mostly from graft donor cells, collected 360 days after TCRalphabeta/CD19-depleted stem cell transplant. This CDR3 is CASSSHARRKRMNTEAFF. The CDR3 nucleotides read TGTGCCAGCAGCTCTCACGCTCGGCGTAAACGCATGAACACTGAAGCTTTCTTT.